The 21 T cell receptor beta chains presented below share a single source sample, sequenced in a study of control samples from healthy donors and cancer patients. Only in-frame clones appear in the TCRdb table, and some are missing; sequencing was by immunoSEQ multiplex PCR. The data show over 7,500 clones, roughly nine tenths seen once. Material for sequencing was PBMCs. The receptor source for this set is a man aged 55-75 years with colorectal cancer.

The J gene is TRBJ1-5, the V gene TRBV19; D is unclear. Germline loops: CDR1 LNHDA, CDR2 SQIVND (reference sequence). Trimming left V 7 bases short and J 2 bases short, with 6 bases between. The CDR3 spans 12 residues. CDR3 nucleotide sequence: TGTGCCAGTACAGGACGCAATCAGCCCCAGCATTTT. Residues: CASTGRNQPQHF. Looking up the rest from reference TRBV19 and TRBJ1-5 gives the full variable domain: DGGITQSPKYLFRKEGQNVTLSCEQNLNHDAMYWYRQDPGQGLRLIYYSQIVNDFQKGDIAEGYSVSREKKESFPLTVTSAQKNPTAFYLCASTGRNQPQHFGDGTRLSIL.

The chain couples TRBV4-2 to TRBJ1-2; possibly TRBD1 for D (6 bases). The germline CDR1 and CDR2 sequences are LGHNA and YNFKEQ. V gave up 5 bases and J gave up 10 bases, with 17 bases separating them. The CDR3 has 13 amino acids. CDR3 sequence: CASSTSTGQLYTF. The CDR3 DNA follows: TGTGCCAGCAGCACCTCGACAGGTCAGCTCTACACCTTC.

The rearrangement joins TRBV2 to TRBJ1-2; D gene uncertain. The V gene lost 6 bases and the J gene lost 7 bases, with 18 bases spanning the gap. CDR1 is SNHLY and CDR2 is FYNNEI in the germline V gene. The CDR3 runs to 14 residues. The CDR3 DNA follows: TGTGCCAGCAGGGGAGGGTTTCCTCGGGGTGGCTACACCTTC. It specifies CASRGGFPRGGYTF.

As DNA, the CDR3 is TGCGCCAGCAGCCAAGACTGGCGGGGGGACTCCTACGAGCAGTACTTC. Its protein is CASSQDWRGDSYEQYF. The J gene is TRBJ2-7, the V gene TRBV4-3; 8 bases agree with TRBD2. The V gene end was trimmed by 0 bases and the J gene end by 0 bases; junction bases not matched to a gene: 4. Germline CDR1 reads LGHNA; CDR2 reads YSLEER. The CDR3 totals 16 residues.

The rearrangement links TRBV5-1 to TRBJ2-7; 10 bases fit TRBD2. Germline loops: CDR1 SGHRS, CDR2 YFSETQ. V trimming: 4 bases; J trimming: 3 bases; junction bases outside the gene matches: 4. The CDR3 covers 14 residues. For the CDR3, the DNA is TGCGCCAGCAGCCTAGCGGGGGACCTCTACGAGCAGTACTTC. This translates into CASSLAGDLYEQYF.

In this sample, this clone turned up once. The chain is built from TRBV27 and TRBJ1-2; TRBD1 agrees at 7 bases. The CDR3 extends over 18 amino acids. CDR1 and CDR2 (germline): MNHEY, SMNVEV (reference sequence). J was trimmed by 3 bases and V by 6 bases; bases with no gene match: 19. For the CDR3, the DNA is TGTGCCAGCAGCTTACTCCCGCCGGGACAGAGCAACCACTATGGCTACACCTTC. This codes for CASSLLPPGQSNHYGYTF.

A word on this clone: The sample has other DNA sequences that encode this CDR3 too. The chain carries TRBV28 and TRBJ1-2; D uncertain. Trimming took off 2 bases at V and 9 bases at J, with 13 bases between the two ends. The CDR3 runs to 13 residues. Germline values: CDR1 MDHEN, CDR2 SYDVKM. The CDR3: CASSLEGIYRYTF. CDR3 in DNA: TGTGCCAGCAGTTTAGAGGGAATTTATCGCTACACCTTC.

This clone has a single count. The chain has TRBV9 and TRBJ2-5, with TRBD2 identical over 7 bases. The CDR3 has 14 amino acids. Per germline, CDR1 SGDLS and CDR2 YYNGEE. The V and J ends lost 3 bases and 5 bases, in that order; junction bases with no gene match: 7. The CDR3 is CASSARLATETQYF. The CDR3 DNA is TGTGCCAGCAGCGCCAGACTAGCCACGGAGACCCAGTACTTC. The variable domain in full, with the rest retrieved from reference TRBV9 and TRBJ2-5, is DSGVTQTPKHLITATGQRVTLRCSPRSGDLSVYWYQQSLDQGLQFLIQYYNGEERAKGNILERFSAQQFPDLHSELNLSSLELGDSALYFCASSARLATETQYFGPGTRLLVL.

This sequence joins TRBV7-9 and TRBJ1-1; D unresolved. The V gene's germline CDR1 is SEHNR and CDR2 FQNEAQ (reference sequence). The V gene lost 6 bases and the J gene lost 0 bases, with 14 bases spanning the gap. The CDR3 has 15 amino acids. The CDR3 reads CASRPRLVMNTEAFF. CDR3 DNA: TGTGCCAGCAGACCAAGGCTAGTTATGAACACTGAAGCTTTCTTT.

This chain links TRBV7-9 with TRBJ1-4, with 8 bases fitting TRBD1. Germline assignment: CDR1 SEHNR and CDR2 FQNEAQ (reference sequence). The CDR3 covers 16 residues. J was trimmed by 4 bases and V by 5 bases; bases with no gene match: 9. CDR3 DNA: TGTGCCAGCAGCCAAAGGACAGGGCCCCTTAATGAAAAACTGTTTTTT. Its protein product is CASSQRTGPLNEKLFF.

There are a few counts of this clone. The chain couples TRBV2 to TRBJ1-1; TRBD1 aligns across 8 bases. Unmatched junction bases numbered 6, after V lost 5 bases and J lost 4 bases. Per the germline V gene, CDR1 is SNHLY and CDR2 is FYNNEI. CDR3 length: 14 residues. CDR3 in DNA: TGTGCCAGCAGTTTGACAGGGGAAAGCACTGAAGCTTTCTTT. Protein product: CASSLTGESTEAFF. Supplemented by reference TRBV2 and TRBJ1-1, the full variable domain reads EPEVTQTPSHQVTQMGQEVILRCVPISNHLYFYWYRQILGQKVEFLVSFYNNEISEKSEIFDDQFSVERPDGSNFTLKIRSTKLEDSAMYFCASSLTGESTEAFFGQGTRLTVV.

This chain connects TRBV9 to TRBJ1-4, with D possibly TRBD1 on 5 matching bases. This CDR3 contains 14 residues. CDR1 is SGDLS, CDR2 YYNGEE, per germline. V shed 3 bases and J shed 10 bases, with 16 bases lying between them. The CDR3 region is CASSASGANRKLFF. The CDR3 nucleotides read TGTGCCAGCAGCGCCAGCGGGGCTAACCGAAAACTGTTTTTT.

The DNA of the CDR3 is TGTGCCAGCAGCTTAACCCGGTTCGCCGATACGCAGTATTTT. Translating gives CASSLTRFADTQYF. V is TRBV7-3 and J is TRBJ2-3; D is uncertain. This CDR3 has 14 residues. Germline assignment: CDR1 SGHTA and CDR2 FQGTGA. V was cut by 0 bases and J by 6 bases, with 10 bases left in between. The complete variable domain, with remaining parts taken from reference TRBV7-3 and TRBJ2-3, reads GAGVSQTPSNKVTEKGKYVELRCDPISGHTALYWYRQSLGQGPEFLIYFQGTGAADDSGLPNDRFFAVRPEGSVSTLKIQRTERGDSAVYLCASSLTRFADTQYFGPGTRLTVL.

CDR3 in amino acids: CASSLRNEQFF. The CDR3 nucleotides read TGTGCCAGCAGCTTACGCAATGAGCAGTTCTTC. This chain links TRBV7-2 with TRBJ2-1, with no clear D. CDR3 length equals 11 residues. V was pared by 2 bases and J by 6 bases, with 2 bases between. Germline V gene data show CDR1 as SGHTA and CDR2 as FQGNSA.

The chain has TRBV5-1 and TRBJ2-7, with D possibly TRBD2 on 5 matching bases. Germline CDR1 reads SGHRS; CDR2 reads YFSETQ. The CDR3 is 13 residues long. Trimming cost V 5 bases and J 3 bases, with 12 bases left between them. For the CDR3, the DNA is TGCGCCAGCAGACCGGACGGAGGCTACGAGCAGTACTTC. It translates to CASRPDGGYEQYF.

This clone was observed a handful of times. The rearrangement joins TRBV6-2 or TRBV6-3 to TRBJ1-1; 7 bases fit TRBD1. The junction had 5 bases not matched to a gene; V was cut back by 3 bases and J by 7 bases. Germline V gene lookup returns CDR1 MNHEY and CDR2 SVGEGT. This CDR3 has 13 residues. The CDR3 loop is CASSYVQGSEAFF. The CDR3 nucleotides are TGTGCCAGCAGTTATGTACAGGGGAGTGAAGCTTTCTTT.

In its sample, this clone was seen once. The V and J genes are TRBV4-2 and TRBJ1-1, with 7 bases lining up with TRBD1. Looked up from germline, CDR1 is LGHNA and CDR2 is YNFKEQ. Trimming took 1 base from V and 3 from J; bases not matched to a gene: 8. The CDR3 runs to 16 residues. The CDR3 loop is CASSQAQGRIDTEAFF. The CDR3 nucleotides are TGTGCCAGCAGCCAAGCACAGGGGCGCATAGACACTGAAGCTTTCTTT.

The V and J genes are TRBV11-3 and TRBJ2-3; D might be TRBD2 (7 bases). CDR3 size: 16 residues. Germline CDR1 and CDR2: SGHNT and YENEEA. The germline V and J ends were trimmed by 1 base and 2 bases, with 13 bases remaining between them. The CDR3 DNA sequence: TGTGCCAGCAGCTTAGGCCGAGGGGGGGCCACAGATACGCAGTATTTT. Protein product: CASSLGRGGATDTQYF. Complete variable domain (other parts from reference TRBV11-3 and TRBJ2-3): EAGVVQSPRYKIIEKKQPVAFWCNPISGHNTLYWYLQNLGQGPELLIRYENEEAVDDSQLPKDRFSAERLKGVDSTLKIQPAELGDSAVYLCASSLGRGGATDTQYFGPGTRLTVL.

This sequence joins TRBV28 and TRBJ1-5, with D possibly being TRBD1 (6 bases). CDR3 size: 17 residues. V lost 3 bases to trimming and J lost 4 bases, with 19 bases between them. Per the germline V gene, CDR1 is MDHEN and CDR2 is SYDVKM. This CDR3 is CASSFMGGGQTNQPQHF. CDR3 sequence (DNA): TGTGCCAGCAGTTTCATGGGAGGGGGACAAACTAATCAGCCCCAGCATTTT.

The chain links TRBV19 to TRBJ2-3; 11 nucleotides align to TRBD1. The J segment lost 3 bases and the V segment lost 10 bases, leaving 6 bases of the junction unmatched. The CDR3 is 14 residues long. In germline, CDR1 is LNHDA, CDR2 SQIVND (reference sequence). CDR3 in DNA: TGTGCCACTAGGGACAGGGGGGATACAGATACGCAGTATTTT. The encoded protein is CATRDRGDTDTQYF.

This sequence joins TRBV29-1 and TRBJ2-7; 8 positions match TRBD1. J lost 0 bases, V lost 3 bases, and 1 base had no gene match. This CDR3 has 13 amino acids. Germline CDR1 and CDR2: SQVTM and ANQGSEA. CDR3 DNA sequence: TGCAGCGTTGAGGGACAGGCCTCCTACGAGCAGTACTTC. Protein sequence: CSVEGQASYEQYF.